Following are 15 T cell receptor beta chains from one sample sequenced in a study of cytomegalovirus exposure and HLA in healthy donors. Sequencing used immunoSEQ multiplex PCR; TCRdb keeps in-frame clones, though not all of them. The sample carries about 310,000 clones, roughly 88% recorded once. The sequencing input was PBMCs. The receptors here all came from a man under 40 in good health and CMV-seronegative.

This clone was counted a few times. The chain is built from TRBV6-6 and TRBJ1-2, with D possibly TRBD1 on 6 matching bases. The CDR3 is 15 amino acids. The germline V and J ends were trimmed by 0 bases and 6 bases, with 14 bases remaining between them. CDR1 and CDR2 from the germline V gene are MNHNY and SVGAGI (reference sequence). The CDR3 DNA follows: TGTGCCAGCAGTTACTCGTATGGGACACCCGATGGCTACACCTTC. Translation: CASSYSYGTPDGYTF.

The chain has TRBV6-5 and TRBJ1-2; 8 bases line up with TRBD1. Trimming took 5 bases from V and 6 from J; bases not matched to a gene: 11. The germline gives CDR1 MNHEY, CDR2 SVGAGI. The CDR3 consists of 15 residues. CDR3 DNA sequence: TGTGCCAGCAGTCCACCGGGACAGGCGGCCCATGGCTACACCTTC. Protein sequence: CASSPPGQAAHGYTF.

This chain uses TRBV5-4 with TRBJ2-3, with TRBD2 as a possible D gene (6 bases). There are 15 residues in the CDR3. The germline CDR1 and CDR2 sequences are SGHNT and YYREEE (reference sequence). Trimming removed 0 bases from V and 6 bases from J, with 14 bases in between. The CDR3 loop is CASSLDGTSTDTQYF. The CDR3 region has the DNA TGTGCCAGCAGCTTGGATGGGACTTCCACCGATACGCAGTATTTT. Together with reference TRBV5-4 and TRBJ2-3, the CDR3 gives the full variable domain: ETGVTQSPTHLIKTRGQQVTLRCSSQSGHNTVSWYQQALGQGPQFIFQYYREEENGRGNFPPRFSGLQFPNYSSELNVNALELDDSALYLCASSLDGTSTDTQYFGPGTRLTVL.

The V gene is TRBV19, the J gene TRBJ1-5, with 8 bases identical to TRBD1. Unmatched junction bases numbered 5, after V lost 5 bases and J lost 2 bases. CDR1 is LNHDA, CDR2 SQIVND, per germline (reference sequence). The CDR3 is 15 residues long. This CDR3 reads CASSPTTGGNQPQHF. CDR3 DNA sequence: TGTGCCAGTAGTCCAACGACAGGGGGCAATCAGCCCCAGCATTTT.

This clone showed up just once. The chain recombines TRBV14 with TRBJ2-3; 11 bases line up with TRBD1. J lost 5 bases, V lost 4 bases, and 11 bases had no gene match. The V gene's germline CDR1 is SGHDN and CDR2 FVKESK. The CDR3 sequence is 17 residues long. CDR3 DNA: TGTGCCAGCAGCCCGGGACAGGGGGGTTTAACTAAAGATACGCAGTATTTT. Amino acids: CASSPGQGGLTKDTQYF.

The chain joins TRBV7-9 to TRBJ2-7, with TRBD1 identical over 8 bases. The germline CDR1 and CDR2 sequences are SEHNR and FQNEAQ (reference sequence). The CDR3 loop spans 14 amino acids. V dropped 4 bases and J dropped 6; count of bases not matched to a gene: 8. The CDR3 loop is CASSSSTGGSEQYF. In nucleotides, the CDR3 is TGTGCCAGCAGCTCCTCCACAGGGGGTTCCGAGCAGTACTTC.

J is TRBJ1-5 and V is TRBV11-2; TRBD1 is a possible D gene (5 bases). Between the trimmed V and J ends, which lost 1 base and 4 bases, there was a span of 8 bases. Germline values: CDR1 SGHAT, CDR2 FQNNGV. This CDR3 is built from 14 residues. CDR3 DNA: TGTGCCAGCAGCTTAGCGGGGGGGAATCAGCCCCAGCATTTT. It encodes CASSLAGGNQPQHF.

The V call is TRBV11-2, the J call TRBJ1-4; 8 bases match TRBD1. The V gene end was trimmed by 5 bases and the J gene end by 7 bases; junction bases not matched to a gene: 12. The CDR3 loop spans 16 amino acids. In germline, CDR1 is SGHAT, CDR2 FQNNGV. The CDR3 DNA follows: TGTGCCAGCAGCACCCAATCCATACAGGGGGGTGAAAAACTGTTTTTT. As protein: CASSTQSIQGGEKLFF.

The chain has TRBV7-8 and TRBJ2-7, with 10 positions matching TRBD2. The germline V gene has CDR1 SGHVS and CDR2 FQNEAQ. CDR3 length: 17 amino acids. Germline trimming cut 1 base from V and 2 bases from J; bases unmatched to any gene: 8. CDR3 sequence: CASSLGFPSGGPYEQYF. The CDR3 DNA reads TGTGCCAGCAGCTTAGGGTTCCCTAGCGGGGGCCCCTACGAGCAGTACTTC.

The chain couples TRBV9 to TRBJ2-2; unclear D gene. Trimming removed 1 base at V and 4 bases at J, with 8 bases between. Germline lookup yields CDR1 SGDLS and CDR2 YYNGEE. The CDR3 contains 14 residues. The CDR3 here is CASSVSSTTGELFF. The CDR3 bases are TGTGCCAGCAGCGTAAGCTCAACCACCGGGGAGCTGTTTTTT.

V and J are TRBV2 and TRBJ2-5, with TRBD1 identical over 10 bases. V was pared by 2 bases and J by 0 bases, with 3 bases of the junction left unmatched. Germline V gene data show CDR1 as SNHLY and CDR2 as FYNNEI. The length of the CDR3 is 16 residues. CDR3 sequence (DNA): TGTGCCAGCAGTGAACCGGGACAGGGGTACCAAGAGACCCAGTACTTC. Translation: CASSEPGQGYQETQYF. Looking up the rest from reference TRBV2 and TRBJ2-5 gives the full variable domain: EPEVTQTPSHQVTQMGQEVILRCVPISNHLYFYWYRQILGQKVEFLVSFYNNEISEKSEIFDDQFSVERPDGSNFTLKIRSTKLEDSAMYFCASSEPGQGYQETQYFGPGTRLLVL.

This chain uses TRBV18 with TRBJ1-1, with D maybe TRBD1 (6 bases). CDR3 size: 15 residues. V shed 3 bases and J shed 11 bases, with 22 bases lying between them. The germline V gene has CDR1 KGHSH and CDR2 LQKENI. In nucleotides, the CDR3 is TGTGCCAGCTCACCCCTCACAGGGACGGGGATGAGCGCTTTCTTT. Encoded protein: CASSPLTGTGMSAFF.

With regard to this clone: A read error likely explains this, since a far larger clone differs by one base. Other DNA sequences in the same sample also yield this CDR3. The chain has TRBV5-6 and TRBJ2-7; D not resolved. V shed 3 bases and J shed 0 bases, with 4 bases lying between them. The germline CDR1 and CDR2 sequences are SGHDT and YYEEEE. CDR3 length: 12 amino acids. The CDR3 reads CASSSSSYEQYF. The CDR3 DNA follows: TGTGCCAGCAGCTCCAGCTCCTACGAGCAGTACTTC.

The CDR3 bases are TGTGCCAGCAGCCCCGCTTGGAGGGACGGCTACACCTTC. This gives the protein CASSPAWRDGYTF. This chain uses TRBV11-2 with TRBJ1-2, with D perhaps TRBD1 (5 bases). This CDR3 has 13 residues. CDR1 is SGHAT, CDR2 FQNNGV, per germline. Trimming removed 5 bases at V and 8 bases at J, with 15 bases between.

The chain couples TRBV25-1 to TRBJ2-5, with D tentatively TRBD2 (5 bases). This CDR3 has 15 amino acids. Germline lookup yields CDR1 MGHDK and CDR2 SYGVNS. The V end lost 6 bases, the J end lost 2 bases, and 16 bases lay between the germline ends. DNA of the CDR3: TGTGCCAGCAGGAAGGTTAGCGACGAACAAGAGACCCAGTACTTC. Its protein product is CASRKVSDEQETQYF.